This TCR beta chain was captured in a study of T cell repertoires in cytomegalovirus infection. Germline V gene sequence: CDR1 SGDLS, CDR2 YYNGEE. The CDR3 has 14 residues. The V end lost 3 bases, the J end lost 10 bases, and 14 bases lay between the germline ends. One entry per CDR3 protein, called by TCRdb with MiXCR from the reads. The sample shows some 800,000 distinct CDR3 sequences, approximately 32% of them seen only once. Comment on this clonotype: What it recognizes is unknown.

The starting material was cultured CD8+ T cells from PBMCs, obtained from culture after CMV antigen stimulation. This chain joins TRBV9 and TRBJ1-6, with a possible D match to TRBD1 (6 bases). This sequence was found in a human donor in good health (CMV status not recorded). Some clones in this sample may be carry-over from other donors' samples. CDR3 in amino acids: CASSAAQGVSPLHF. The DNA of the CDR3 is TGTGCCAGCAGCGCGGCACAGGGAGTCTCACCCCTCCACTTT.